This record covers a single T cell receptor (beta chain). Original handling: Estimation of nucleated cell counts was performed using reference gene primer amplification. The data were produced by immunoSEQ multiplex PCR, yet TCRdb's version contains in-frame clones alone and is incomplete. V and J calls and clone size are given by that table; D and trimming were obtained from the DNA. The data hold more than 110,000 clones, with roughly 80% observed a single time. These data originate in a study of blood T cell repertoires in COVID-19. V trimming: 0 bases; J trimming: 14 bases; junction bases outside the gene matches: 12. CDR3 length: 14 residues. Germline V lookup: CDR1 MNHEY, CDR2 SVGAGI.

The specimen sequenced was peripheral blood. J is TRBJ1-2 and V is TRBV6-5; 7 nucleotides align to TRBD1. This clonotype was obtained from a woman aged 50 to 60 with active or convalescent COVID-19. CDR3 sequence reads: CASSYSQRTGPGTF. The CDR3 region has the DNA TGTGCCAGCAGTTACTCTCAAAGGACAGGTCCGGGTACCTTC.